These 29 T cell receptor beta chains share one sample of origin, sequenced in a study of T cell responses to AZD1222 COVID-19 vaccine. Generated by immunoSEQ multiplex PCR, the TCRdb table keeps only in-frame clones and is missing some. Of about 130,000 clones listed, about 90% were seen once; the top ten hold around 1.9%. Sequences were derived from peripheral blood, sampled on day 0 of AZD1222 vaccination. These receptors were obtained from an adult in good health.

This clone was seen more than once but under ten times. V usage is TRBV27 and J usage is TRBJ1-5, with D perhaps TRBD1 (6 bases). CDR1 is MNHEY and CDR2 is SMNVEV in the germline V gene (reference sequence). The CDR3 spans 14 residues. V shed 7 bases and J shed 0 bases, with 10 bases lying between them. CDR3: CASKGDYSNQPQHF. The CDR3 DNA is TGTGCCAGCAAGGGGGATTATAGCAATCAGCCCCAGCATTTT.

This chain uses TRBV24-1 with TRBJ1-5; D is unresolved. Deletions cut 3 bases from V and 6 bases from J, with 5 bases between. Germline lookup yields CDR1 KGHDR and CDR2 SFDVKD. The CDR3 extends over 12 amino acids. The CDR3 sequence is CATSDNGQPQHF. DNA for the CDR3: TGTGCCACCAGTGATAACGGTCAGCCCCAGCATTTT.

The V gene is TRBV18, the J gene TRBJ2-6, with D perhaps TRBD1 or TRBD2 (5 bases each). With 6 bases removed from V and 0 bases from J, the gap between germline ends came to 21 bases. From germline, CDR1 is KGHSH and CDR2 LQKENI. The CDR3 covers 19 residues. The CDR3, as DNA: TGTGCCAGCTCGCCTCTCCCGGGGCAGAGAGTCTCTGGGGCCAACGTCCTGACTTTC. Translation: CASSPLPGQRVSGANVLTF.

The chain has TRBV9 and TRBJ1-5, with 7 bases that match TRBD1. CDR3 length: 15 amino acids. Trimming removed 3 bases from V and 2 bases from J; junction bases left unmatched: 5. Germline lookup yields CDR1 SGDLS and CDR2 YYNGEE. The CDR3 DNA sequence: TGTGCCAGCAGCGAGACAGGGTCGGGCAATCAGCCCCAGCATTTT. Its translation is CASSETGSGNQPQHF.

This chain connects TRBV5-5 to TRBJ2-5; TRBD2 agrees at 14 bases. The CDR3 spans 16 residues. Trimming removed 4 bases from V and 1 base from J; junction bases left unmatched: 3. CDR1 is SGHKS and CDR2 is YYEKEE in the germline V gene (reference sequence). The CDR3 spells CASSTGTSGGQETQYF. DNA for the CDR3: TGTGCCAGCAGCACGGGGACTAGCGGGGGCCAAGAGACCCAGTACTTC.

This sequence joins TRBV2 and TRBJ1-5; 11 nucleotides match TRBD1. The J segment lost 4 bases and the V segment lost 6 bases, leaving 5 bases of the junction unmatched. The CDR3 extends over 15 amino acids. CDR1 and CDR2 from the germline V gene are SNHLY and FYNNEI. CDR3: CASRSGTGGNQPQHF. The CDR3 DNA reads as TGTGCCAGCAGGTCCGGGACAGGGGGAAATCAGCCCCAGCATTTT.

The chain uses TRBV5-1 and TRBJ2-5; 7 nucleotides match TRBD1. The V segment lost 4 bases and the J segment 5 bases; nucleotides outside the gene matches: 14. The CDR3 has 16 residues. Germline loops: CDR1 SGHRS, CDR2 YFSETQ. CDR3 DNA sequence: TGCGCCAGCAGCACTGGACAGGCCATCTTGAGGGAGACCCAGTACTTC. The encoded protein is CASSTGQAILRETQYF. The variable domain in full, with the rest retrieved from reference TRBV5-1 and TRBJ2-5, is KAGVTQTPRYLIKTRGQQVTLSCSPISGHRSVSWYQQTPGQGLQFLFEYFSETQRNKGNFPGRFSGRQFSNSRSEMNVSTLELGDSALYLCASSTGQAILRETQYFGPGTRLLVL.

V gene TRBV18 combines with J gene TRBJ1-3; D remains unclear. The CDR3 runs to 15 residues. Germline V CDR1 and CDR2: KGHSH, LQKENI. V was cut by 2 bases and J by 2 bases, with 10 bases left in between. CDR3 sequence (DNA): TGTGCCAGCTCACCAGGGTCTAACGCTGGAAACACCATATATTTT. It translates to CASSPGSNAGNTIYF.

This chain joins TRBV19 and TRBJ2-5; D gene unclear. The length of the CDR3 is 11 residues. Germline V CDR1 and CDR2: LNHDA, SQIVND (reference sequence). The V end was cut by 7 bases, the J end by 7 bases, with 10 bases between. For the CDR3, the DNA is TGTGCCAGTACCCACCTGGGGACCCAGTACTTC. It codes for CASTHLGTQYF.

The rearrangement uses TRBV18 and TRBJ2-3, with TRBD2 matching over 8 bases. Per the germline V gene, CDR1 is KGHSH and CDR2 is LQKENI. With 1 base clipped from V and 0 bases from J, the junction kept 3 bases outside the gene matches. The CDR3 runs to 16 residues. The DNA for the CDR3 is TGTGCCAGCTCACCACTCGGGGGGGCTAGCACAGATACGCAGTATTTT. It encodes CASSPLGGASTDTQYF.

This rearrangement joins TRBV4-1 to TRBJ1-4, with D perhaps matching TRBD1 (5 bases). The length of the CDR3 is 13 residues. Germline CDR1 reads MGHRA; CDR2 reads YSYEKL. V was cut by 0 bases and J by 12 bases, with 11 bases left in between. As DNA, the CDR3 is TGCGCCAGCAGCCAAGATCTTTGGGGGGAACTGTTTTTT. Its translation is CASSQDLWGELFF.

The chain carries TRBV6-6 and TRBJ1-4; 7 nucleotides match TRBD1. The CDR3 sequence is 13 residues long. With 8 bases clipped from V and 3 bases from J, the junction kept 3 bases outside the gene matches. Germline loops: CDR1 MNHNY, CDR2 SVGAGI (reference sequence). The CDR3: CASYTGANEKLFF. The CDR3 DNA reads as TGTGCCAGCTATACAGGGGCTAATGAAAAACTGTTTTTT.

V gene TRBV4-3 combines with J gene TRBJ1-2; TRBD1 might be the D (5 bases). The V gene lost 0 bases and the J gene lost 6 bases, with 14 bases spanning the gap. The length of the CDR3 is 15 residues. Germline CDR1 reads LGHNA; CDR2 reads YSLEER. The CDR3 protein is CASSQDWGGEDGYTF. The DNA of the CDR3 is TGCGCCAGCAGCCAAGACTGGGGAGGGGAGGATGGCTACACCTTC.

CDR3 bases: TGTGCCAGCAGTTCCGAATACAATGAGCAGTTCTTC. Protein: CASSSEYNEQFF. The gene calls are TRBV12-3 or TRBV12-4 and TRBJ2-1; D is uncertain. V was clipped by 4 bases and J by 4 bases, with 5 bases between them. The CDR3 is 12 amino acids.

This chain joins TRBV4-3 and TRBJ1-1; D gene ambiguous. Germline V gene lookup returns CDR1 LGHNA and CDR2 YSLEER. With 3 bases removed from V and 6 bases from J, the gap between germline ends came to 14 bases. The CDR3 consists of 14 residues. CDR3 region: CASSQNLGVSEAFF. The DNA for the CDR3 is TGCGCCAGCAGCCAGAACCTTGGGGTCTCTGAAGCTTTCTTT.

V gene TRBV27 combines with J gene TRBJ1-5; tentative D call: TRBD1 (5 bases). Germline values: CDR1 MNHEY, CDR2 SMNVEV (reference sequence). CDR3 length: 16 residues. The V and J ends lost 8 bases and 3 bases respectively, with 20 bases between them. The CDR3 DNA is TGTGCCAGCCGACGGTGGGGGGGAGGGGACAATCAGCCCCAGCATTTT. Translation: CASRRWGGGDNQPQHF.

The chain carries TRBV5-6 and TRBJ2-7, with D possibly being TRBD1 (8 bases). V dropped 4 bases and J dropped 4 bases, with 21 bases sitting between them. This CDR3 contains 16 residues. Germline CDR1 reads SGHDT; CDR2 reads YYEEEE. CDR3 amino acids: CASSPPFTGGGYEQYF. In nucleotides, the CDR3 is TGTGCCAGCAGCCCGCCGTTTACAGGGGGGGGATACGAGCAGTACTTC.

The gene calls are TRBV7-2 and TRBJ1-5, with D perhaps TRBD1 (5 bases). The length of the CDR3 is 16 residues. Germline CDR1 SGHTA, CDR2 FQGNSA. The V end lost 1 base, the J end lost 5 bases, and 15 bases lay between the germline ends. The CDR3 protein is CASSLGRDASYQPQHF. The CDR3 coding sequence is TGTGCCAGCAGCTTAGGCCGGGACGCATCCTATCAGCCCCAGCATTTT.

The chain has TRBV6-5 and TRBJ1-1, with a weak D call TRBD1 (5 bases). V shed 7 bases and J shed 4 bases, with 13 bases lying between them. The CDR3 loop spans 13 amino acids. Germline V gene sequence: CDR1 MNHEY, CDR2 SVGAGI. CDR3 residues: CASMGGGTTEAFF. The CDR3 DNA reads as TGTGCCAGCATGGGGGGGGGAACCACTGAAGCTTTCTTT.

This chain joins TRBV20-1 and TRBJ2-7, with TRBD2 identical over 8 bases. CDR3 length: 17 residues. CDR1 DFQATT and CDR2 SNEGSKA come from the germline V gene (reference sequence). J gave up 0 bases and V 3 bases, and 13 bases lay outside the gene matches. The CDR3 DNA sequence: TGCAGTGCTAGTTTCCGCCCAAGCGGGGGTAGCTCCTACGAGCAGTACTTC. Translating it yields CSASFRPSGGSSYEQYF.

The rearrangement links TRBV7-6 to TRBJ2-4; TRBD2 matches 11 bases. Trimming cost V 5 bases and J 1 base; bases outside gene matches: 1. The CDR3 sequence is 15 residues long. Looked up from germline, CDR1 is SGHVS and CDR2 is FNYEAQ. CDR3 sequence: CASSPSGGAKNIQYF. CDR3 nucleotides: TGTGCCAGCAGCCCTAGCGGGGGGGCCAAAAACATTCAGTACTTC.

In nucleotides, the CDR3 is TGTGCCACCAGCAAAGCTAGCGGTCAAGAGACCCAGTACTTC. The encoded protein is CATSKASGQETQYF. The chain links TRBV15 to TRBJ2-5, with 7 bases that match TRBD2. The V gene's germline CDR1 is LNHNV and CDR2 YYDKDF (reference sequence). The CDR3 loop spans 14 amino acids. Losses at the gene ends were 4 bases for V and 2 bases for J; bases not matched to a gene: 4.

This sequence joins TRBV5-1 and TRBJ2-1; D is perhaps TRBD1 (7 bases). The CDR3 is 12 amino acids. The germline V gene encodes CDR1 SGHRS and CDR2 YFSETQ. V was cut by 4 bases and J by 12 bases, with 14 bases left in between. This CDR3 reads CASSPGRDRQFF. In nucleotides, the CDR3 is TGCGCCAGCAGCCCCGGGCGGGACAGGCAGTTCTTC.

The table lists this clone with a count of one. This sequence joins TRBV18 and TRBJ1-1; D perhaps matches TRBD1 (5 bases). The CDR3 is 15 residues long. Germline-derived CDR1 and CDR2 are KGHSH and LQKENI. Between the trimmed V and J ends, which lost 5 bases and 0 bases, there was a span of 13 bases. The CDR3 coding sequence is TGTGCCAGCTCATGGGGACCGCGACTGAACACTGAAGCTTTCTTT. Encoded protein: CASSWGPRLNTEAFF. The variable domain in full, completed from reference TRBV18 and TRBJ1-1, reads NAGVMQNPRHLVRRRGQEARLRCSPMKGHSHVYWYRQLPEEGLKFMVYLQKENIIDESGMPKERFSAEFPKEGPSILRIQQVVRGDSAAYFCASSWGPRLNTEAFFGQGTRLTVV.

The J gene is TRBJ1-5, the V gene TRBV5-5; D gene unclear. The CDR3 is made up of 15 amino acids. The V gene lost 4 bases and the J gene lost 5 bases, with 16 bases spanning the gap. Per germline, CDR1 SGHKS and CDR2 YYEKEE (reference sequence). In DNA form, the CDR3 reads TGTGCCAGCAGCGTTCTGGGTCCTGGTCATCAGCCCCAGCATTTT. This translates into CASSVLGPGHQPQHF.

The CDR3 loop is CASSPWDGRKDTIYF. CDR3 DNA: TGTGCCAGCAGTCCGTGGGACGGACGGAAAGACACCATATATTTT. The genes are TRBV27 and TRBJ1-3; D possibly corresponds to TRBD1 (5 bases). The CDR3 has 15 residues. The germline V gene encodes CDR1 MNHEY and CDR2 SMNVEV (reference sequence). Trimming took off 5 bases at V and 8 bases at J, with 19 bases between the two ends.

This clone turned up a few times. V usage is TRBV20-1 and J usage is TRBJ2-1; D may be TRBD2 (5 bases). V lost 5 bases and J 9 bases, leaving 11 bases between the germline ends. The CDR3 consists of 11 residues. The germline V gene encodes CDR1 DFQATT and CDR2 SNEGSKA (reference sequence). The CDR3 region is CSAEIGGEQFF. The CDR3 DNA reads TGCAGTGCTGAGATAGGAGGTGAGCAGTTCTTC.

The CDR3 coding sequence is TGTGCCAGCAGCTTAGGGGGAATCGGGCAGTACTTC. Residues: CASSLGGIGQYF. The rearrangement joins TRBV5-5 to TRBJ2-7; D may be TRBD1 (6 bases). This CDR3 has 12 residues. Germline V gene data show CDR1 as SGHKS and CDR2 as YYEKEE (reference sequence). Trimming removed 2 bases from V and 9 bases from J, with 12 bases in between.

The count of this clone is one. The DNA for the CDR3 is TGTGCCAGCAGCTGGACAGAAGCTTTCTTT. Protein: CASSWTEAFF. The chain employs TRBV11-2 and TRBJ1-1, with D tentatively TRBD1 (5 bases). V dropped 4 bases and J dropped 8 bases, with 5 bases sitting between them. Germline loops: CDR1 SGHAT, CDR2 FQNNGV. The CDR3 covers 10 residues. The complete variable domain, with remaining parts taken from reference TRBV11-2 and TRBJ1-1, reads EAGVAQSPRYKIIEKRQSVAFWCNPISGHATLYWYQQILGQGPKLLIQFQNNGVVDDSQLPKDRFSAERLKGVDSTLKIQPAKLEDSAVYLCASSWTEAFFGQGTRLTVV.